These 20 T cell receptor beta chains were all obtained from the same sample, sequenced in a study of cytomegalovirus exposure and HLA in healthy donors. The PCR ran on 60 Vbeta and 13 Jbeta primers. Generated by immunoSEQ multiplex PCR, the TCRdb table keeps only in-frame clones and is missing some. This table holds some 120,000 clones, roughly 79% found once. The sequenced sample was PBMCs. These receptors were obtained from a woman aged 18-29 years in good health and CMV-seronegative.

The chain is built from TRBV4-1 and TRBJ1-2; 7 bases align to TRBD1. Losses at the gene ends were 5 bases for V and 6 bases for J; bases not matched to a gene: 15. This CDR3 contains 16 residues. The germline V gene has CDR1 MGHRA and CDR2 YSYEKL. CDR3 sequence reads: CASSDSPRHRGHGYTF. For the CDR3, the DNA is TGCGCCAGCAGCGACTCCCCCCGACACAGGGGCCATGGCTACACCTTC.

V and J are TRBV2 and TRBJ2-7; 9 bases are a match to TRBD1. Germline V gene sequence: CDR1 SNHLY, CDR2 FYNNEI. With 1 base clipped from V and 2 bases from J, the junction kept 3 bases outside the gene matches. The CDR3 has 15 amino acids. As DNA, the CDR3 is TGTGCCAGCAGTGAAGTGGGGACAGGGACCTACGAGCAGTACTTC. Its translation: CASSEVGTGTYEQYF.

This chain connects TRBV7-8 to TRBJ2-1; D possibly corresponds to TRBD1 (6 bases). Trimming stripped 2 bases from V and 12 bases from J, with 14 bases between. This CDR3 is built from 13 residues. Germline loops: CDR1 SGHVS, CDR2 FQNEAQ. CDR3: CASSLNRALGQFF. The CDR3 DNA reads TGTGCCAGCAGCTTAAACAGGGCACTAGGGCAGTTCTTC.

The chain couples TRBV27 to TRBJ1-6; 7 bases fit TRBD1. Per the germline V gene, CDR1 is MNHEY and CDR2 is SMNVEV (reference sequence). This CDR3 is 15 amino acids long. Trimming removed 6 bases from V and 7 bases from J; junction bases left unmatched: 9. CDR3 region: CASSRGTVGNSPLHF. DNA for the CDR3: TGTGCCAGCAGCCGTGGGACAGTCGGCAATTCACCCCTCCACTTT.

The V and J genes are TRBV10-2 and TRBJ2-2; TRBD1 matches at 7 bases. V lost 0 bases and J lost 7; bases outside the gene matches: 8. The CDR3 runs to 16 residues. Germline loops: CDR1 WSHSY, CDR2 SAAADI. Here the CDR3 DNA reads TGCGCCAGCAGTGAGTCGGTAGGGGGCCGTAACGGGGAGCTGTTTTTT. Protein product: CASSESVGGRNGELFF.

The J gene is TRBJ1-1, the V gene TRBV5-1, with 11 bases lining up with TRBD1. Germline V gene sequence: CDR1 SGHRS, CDR2 YFSETQ. This CDR3 contains 15 residues. After removal of 8 bases from V and 1 base from J, the junction contained 7 bases not matched to a gene. DNA of the CDR3: TGCGCCAGTCGCGGACAGGGGGCGGCGAACACTGAAGCTTTCTTT. It is translated as CASRGQGAANTEAFF.

The chain's CDR3 is CASSDRQGTEAFF. The DNA of the CDR3 is TGTGCCAGCAGTGACAGGCAAGGCACTGAAGCTTTCTTT. The chain joins TRBV6-1 to TRBJ1-1; D is uncertain. Per germline, CDR1 MNHNS and CDR2 SASEGT. This CDR3 region has 13 residues. Between the trimmed V and J ends, which lost 3 bases and 4 bases, there was a span of 9 bases.

The rearrangement links TRBV28 to TRBJ1-2; D is unclear. Looked up from germline, CDR1 is MDHEN and CDR2 is SYDVKM. The V and J ends lost 1 base and 1 base respectively, with 13 bases between them. The CDR3 is 16 residues long. CDR3 in amino acids: CASSLFVPELNYGYTF. The CDR3 bases are TGTGCCAGCAGTTTATTCGTCCCCGAACTTAACTATGGCTACACCTTC.

This clone appeared once. The chain recombines TRBV5-4 with TRBJ2-5; 11 nucleotides match TRBD2. The CDR3 is 16 residues long. V shed 4 bases, J shed 0 bases, and the junction held 5 bases outside the gene matches. Germline loops: CDR1 SGHNT, CDR2 YYREEE (reference sequence). CDR3 in amino acids: CASSTGLAGNQETQYF. As DNA, the CDR3 is TGTGCCAGCAGCACCGGACTAGCGGGCAACCAAGAGACCCAGTACTTC.

This rearrangement joins TRBV6-5 to TRBJ1-2; 9 bases agree with TRBD1. The CDR3 sequence is 12 residues long. The germline gives CDR1 MNHEY, CDR2 SVGAGI. Losses at the gene ends were 7 bases for V and 7 bases for J; bases not matched to a gene: 4. This CDR3 reads CASTGTGSGYTF. The CDR3 coding sequence is TGTGCCAGCACCGGGACAGGGAGTGGCTACACCTTC.

This clone occurred a few times. The chain joins TRBV19 to TRBJ1-5; weak D call: TRBD1 (5 bases). The V gene's germline CDR1 is LNHDA and CDR2 SQIVND (reference sequence). This CDR3 region has 15 residues. V lost 3 bases, J lost 6 bases, and 15 bases lay in between. The CDR3 nucleotides read TGTGCCAGTAGTATTAACAGCCAGGGAGGTCAGCCCCAGCATTTT. It specifies CASSINSQGGQPQHF. Complete variable domain (other parts from reference TRBV19 and TRBJ1-5): DGGITQSPKYLFRKEGQNVTLSCEQNLNHDAMYWYRQDPGQGLRLIYYSQIVNDFQKGDIAEGYSVSREKKESFPLTVTSAQKNPTAFYLCASSINSQGGQPQHFGDGTRLSIL.

The chain uses TRBV5-6 and TRBJ1-5; D not certain. V lost 1 base, J lost 0 bases, and 5 bases lay in between. Germline V gene lookup returns CDR1 SGHDT and CDR2 YYEEEE. This CDR3 comprises 14 residues. The CDR3 DNA reads as TGTGCCAGCAGCTTGTCGGGTAGCAATCAGCCCCAGCATTTT. Translating it yields CASSLSGSNQPQHF.

The V and J genes are TRBV28 and TRBJ1-2; 8 bases line up with TRBD1. The ends lost 5 bases at V and 4 bases at J; junction bases unmatched: 12. The V gene's germline CDR1 is MDHEN and CDR2 SYDVKM. The CDR3 consists of 16 residues. The CDR3 is CASSPRQGAQGYGYTF. DNA for the CDR3: TGTGCCAGCAGTCCCCGGCAGGGGGCGCAGGGCTATGGCTACACCTTC.

This CDR3 reads CATKGRGLETQYF. CDR3 bases: TGTGCCACCAAAGGAAGGGGGCTCGAGACCCAGTACTTC. This chain links TRBV15 with TRBJ2-5, with TRBD1 matching over 7 bases. This CDR3 region has 13 residues. V gave up 7 bases and J gave up 5 bases; unmatched junction bases: 7. Germline CDR1 reads LNHNV; CDR2 reads YYDKDF (reference sequence). Drawing the rest from reference TRBV15 and TRBJ2-5, the complete variable domain is DAMVIQNPRYQVTQFGKPVTLSCSQTLNHNVMYWYQQKSSQAPKLLFHYYDKDFNNEADTPDNFQSRRPNTSFCFLDIRSPGLGDTAMYLCATKGRGLETQYFGPGTRLLVL.

The chain has TRBV27 and TRBJ2-7; possibly TRBD1 for D (5 bases). Germline V gene lookup returns CDR1 MNHEY and CDR2 SMNVEV (reference sequence). CDR3 length equals 14 residues. Trimming removed 1 base at V and 6 bases at J, with 13 bases between. The CDR3 DNA is TGTGCCAGCAGTTTATGGGCAGGGAACCCCGAGCAGTACTTC. Amino acids: CASSLWAGNPEQYF.

V usage is TRBV5-1 and J usage is TRBJ1-1; 9 bases map to TRBD1. The germline CDR1 and CDR2 sequences are SGHRS and YFSETQ. The J segment lost 7 bases and the V segment lost 1 base, leaving 8 bases of the junction unmatched. The CDR3 totals 15 residues. The CDR3 reads CASSLYDRGSGEAFF. The CDR3 DNA follows: TGCGCCAGCAGCTTGTACGACAGGGGGTCTGGTGAAGCTTTCTTT.

The V and J genes are TRBV5-1 and TRBJ2-7, with D maybe TRBD1 (5 bases). Trimming took 3 bases from V and 0 from J, leaving 13 bases between them. From germline, CDR1 is SGHRS and CDR2 YFSETQ. The CDR3 has 15 amino acids. The chain's CDR3 is CASSSQEQGSYEQYF. The CDR3 bases are TGCGCCAGCAGCTCACAAGAGCAGGGCTCCTACGAGCAGTACTTC.

There are a few counts of this clone. The genes are TRBV5-1 and TRBJ2-7, with D uncertain. Trimming pared 0 bases from V and 1 base from J, leaving 5 bases between. The CDR3 covers 13 residues. Germline CDR1 is SGHRS and CDR2 is YFSETQ. This CDR3 is CASSLGQSYEQYF. The CDR3 DNA follows: TGCGCCAGCAGCTTGGGGCAGTCCTACGAGCAGTACTTC.

The chain couples TRBV11-2 to TRBJ1-1; D is perhaps TRBD1 (5 bases). CDR3 size: 14 residues. V was cut by 2 bases and J by 5 bases, with 12 bases left in between. In germline, CDR1 is SGHAT, CDR2 FQNNGV. In nucleotides, the CDR3 is TGTGCCAGCAGCTTAATATTAGGGGATACTGAAGCTTTCTTT. Amino acid sequence: CASSLILGDTEAFF.

In nucleotides, the CDR3 is TGTGCCAGCAGCGTAGGACAGGGCCCCCCGCAGGGCACTGAAGCTTTCTTT. Translating it yields CASSVGQGPPQGTEAFF. The chain uses TRBV9 and TRBJ1-1; 7 positions agree with TRBD1. The junction had 12 bases not matched to a gene; V was cut back by 0 bases and J by 4 bases. The germline V gene encodes CDR1 SGDLS and CDR2 YYNGEE. The CDR3 is 17 amino acids.